A single sample is the source of the 31 T cell receptor beta chains below, sequenced in a study of blood T cell repertoires in COVID-19. The repertoire was sequenced with immunoSEQ multiplex PCR; TCRdb's copy has only in-frame clones and lacks some. The data hold 250,000 to 300,000 clones, with about nine tenths observed a single time. The source material was PBMCs or T cells enriched from blood (not recorded which). All receptors come from a woman aged 50 to 60 who had been exposed to COVID-19.

The rearrangement uses TRBV27 and TRBJ2-2; 8 bases agree with TRBD1. Per the germline V gene, CDR1 is MNHEY and CDR2 is SMNVEV (reference sequence). After removal of 7 bases from V and 3 bases from J, the junction contained 7 bases not matched to a gene. The CDR3 spans 15 residues. The CDR3 loop reads CASTDRAFYTGELFF. As DNA, the CDR3 is TGTGCCAGCACGGACAGGGCGTTTTACACCGGGGAGCTGTTTTTT.

V gene TRBV7-2 combines with J gene TRBJ2-1; 9 bases align to TRBD2. This CDR3 has 16 residues. Germline CDR1 is SGHTA and CDR2 is FQGNSA. J lost 10 bases, V lost 8 bases, and 18 bases had no gene match. DNA for the CDR3: TGTGCCAGCGCTAGCGGGATTGAGGACGGCCTTCGAGAGCAGTTCTTC. Encoded protein: CASASGIEDGLREQFF.

The rearrangement uses TRBV18 and TRBJ1-2; D not certain. V was shortened by 3 bases and J by 1 base, with 12 bases between the two germline ends. The CDR3 is 15 residues long. CDR1 KGHSH and CDR2 LQKENI come from the germline V gene. Here the CDR3 reads CASSPLVQNNYGYTF. The DNA of the CDR3 is TGTGCCAGCTCACCGTTGGTACAGAATAACTATGGCTACACCTTC.

As DNA, the CDR3 is TGTGCCAGCTCACCACCTGACAGGGGCTCTCCGTACAATGAGCAGTTCTTC. Protein: CASSPPDRGSPYNEQFF. The rearrangement joins TRBV18 to TRBJ2-1, with 8 bases fitting TRBD1. The trim removed 0 bases at V and 4 bases at J, leaving 8 bases unmatched. Germline lookup yields CDR1 KGHSH and CDR2 LQKENI. The CDR3 spans 17 residues.

This clone appeared a few times. This chain links TRBV10-2 with TRBJ2-5; 9 bases match TRBD1. The V gene end was trimmed by 5 bases and the J gene end by 2 bases; junction bases not matched to a gene: 6. CDR3 length equals 15 residues. CDR1 is WSHSY and CDR2 is SAAADI in the germline V gene. As DNA, the CDR3 is TGCGCCAGCAGTACAACAGGGGGCCGGCAAGAGACCCAGTACTTC. This encodes CASSTTGGRQETQYF.

The chain has TRBV30 and TRBJ1-6; TRBD1 agrees at 9 bases. With V trimmed by 6 bases and J by 9 bases, 3 bases remained unmatched. The germline CDR1 and CDR2 sequences are GTSNPN and SVGIG (reference sequence). The CDR3 loop spans 12 amino acids. The CDR3 region has the DNA TGTGCCTGTACAGGGGGCCCTTCACCCCTCCACTTT. It specifies CACTGGPSPLHF.

Comments on this clone: One end of the junction does not line up with germline, which may come from a read error. This chain connects TRBV7-7 to TRBJ2-2; 7 positions agree with TRBD1. The CDR3 extends over 15 amino acids. The germline gives CDR1 SSHAT, CDR2 FNYEAQ (reference sequence). This chain's CDR3 is CASSTGTVNTGELFF. Here the CDR3 DNA reads TGTGCTAGCAGCACCGGGACAGTAAACACCGGGGAGCTGTTTTTT.

The rearrangement uses TRBV28 and TRBJ2-7; tentatively, D is TRBD1 (5 bases). Trimming stripped 4 bases from V and 5 bases from J, with 21 bases between. The germline gives CDR1 MDHEN, CDR2 SYDVKM. This CDR3 contains 16 residues. CDR3 in amino acids: CASSWLSKGWSHEQYF. The DNA of the CDR3 is TGTGCCAGCAGTTGGTTGTCTAAGGGGTGGTCCCACGAGCAGTACTTC.

This chain links TRBV24-1 with TRBJ2-3; no reliable D call. Trimming took off 9 bases at V and 5 bases at J, with 8 bases between the two ends. Germline values: CDR1 KGHDR, CDR2 SFDVKD. There are 11 residues in the CDR3. The CDR3 coding sequence is TGTGCCACCGCTGCCAGAGATACGCAGTATTTT. Its translation: CATAARDTQYF.

The J gene is TRBJ2-7, the V gene TRBV5-1, with D maybe TRBD2 (6 bases). The CDR3 is made up of 14 amino acids. V was cut by 2 bases and J by 2 bases, with 11 bases left in between. The germline gives CDR1 SGHRS, CDR2 YFSETQ. CDR3 loop: CASSFGGSAYEQYF. For the CDR3, the DNA is TGCGCCAGCAGCTTCGGGGGATCGGCCTACGAGCAGTACTTC.

The rearrangement joins TRBV5-1 to TRBJ2-7, with TRBD1 matching over 9 bases. V gave up 2 bases and J gave up 6 bases; unmatched junction bases: 6. There are 14 residues in the CDR3. Germline values: CDR1 SGHRS, CDR2 YFSETQ. CDR3 protein: CASSFGTGYGEQYF. The CDR3 bases are TGCGCCAGCAGCTTCGGGACAGGGTATGGCGAGCAGTACTTC.

The gene calls are TRBV4-1 and TRBJ2-7; TRBD2 is a possible D gene (7 bases). Trimming cost V 1 base and J 2 bases, with 18 bases left between them. The CDR3 covers 17 residues. CDR1 is MGHRA, CDR2 YSYEKL, per germline. CDR3 residues: CASSQGGGGQLTYEQYF. In DNA, the CDR3 is TGCGCCAGCAGCCAAGGAGGGGGGGGCCAACTCACCTACGAGCAGTACTTC.

This chain links TRBV4-1 with TRBJ1-4, with a weak D call TRBD1 (5 bases). CDR1 MGHRA and CDR2 YSYEKL come from the germline V gene. Trimming took off 5 bases at V and 4 bases at J, with 14 bases between the two ends. The CDR3 is 15 residues long. The CDR3 reads CASSVGAGNNEKLFF. The CDR3 bases are TGCGCCAGCAGCGTAGGGGCAGGGAATAATGAAAAACTGTTTTTT.

This clone was picked up one time. The chain carries TRBV5-4 and TRBJ2-3; 7 bases align to TRBD1. Germline lookup yields CDR1 SGHNT and CDR2 YYREEE (reference sequence). The ends lost 1 base at V and 3 bases at J; junction bases unmatched: 8. The CDR3 contains 16 residues. The chain's CDR3 is CASSLLSTGDTDTQYF. The DNA for the CDR3 is TGTGCCAGCAGCTTGTTAAGTACAGGGGATACAGATACGCAGTATTTT.

The chain employs TRBV20-1 and TRBJ1-6; no firm D call. The germline V gene encodes CDR1 DFQATT and CDR2 SNEGSKA (reference sequence). Between the trimmed V and J ends, which lost 2 bases and 9 bases, there was a span of 5 bases. The length of the CDR3 is 11 residues. CDR3 sequence: CSARSGSPLHF. The CDR3 coding sequence is TGCAGTGCTAGATCGGGTTCACCCCTCCACTTT.

This clone was recorded only once. The chain combines TRBV7-8 with TRBJ2-2; TRBD1 aligns across 7 bases. V lost 5 bases and J lost 3; bases outside the gene matches: 6. This CDR3 is built from 15 residues. Germline CDR1 reads SGHVS; CDR2 reads FQNEAQ. CDR3: CASSLRDRDTGELFF. The DNA of the CDR3 is TGTGCCAGCAGCCTTCGGGACAGAGACACCGGGGAGCTGTTTTTT.

Here the CDR3 reads CASSRVQGSNEQFF. CDR3 nucleotide sequence: TGTGCCAGCAGTAGGGTCCAGGGAAGCAATGAGCAGTTCTTC. This chain links TRBV27 with TRBJ2-1; D possibly corresponds to TRBD1 (5 bases). Germline CDR1 reads MNHEY; CDR2 reads SMNVEV (reference sequence). Trimming stripped 5 bases from V and 6 bases from J, with 14 bases between. The CDR3 has 14 residues.

This clone showed up just once. This chain connects TRBV3-1 (or the pseudogene TRBV3-2) to TRBJ2-4; a possible D gene is TRBD2 (6 bases). The CDR3 runs to 14 residues. Germline CDR1 LGHDT, CDR2 YNNKEL (reference sequence). V was clipped by 6 bases and J by 7 bases, with 16 bases between them. The CDR3 DNA sequence: TGTGCCAGCAGTACTAGCCAAGGAGGGAACATTCAGTACTTC. It is translated as CASSTSQGGNIQYF.

This clone was detected a few times. This rearrangement joins TRBV29-1 to TRBJ2-7, with 8 bases matching TRBD2. The length of the CDR3 is 13 residues. The V segment lost 7 bases and the J segment 9 bases; nucleotides outside the gene matches: 14. CDR1 is SQVTM and CDR2 is ANQGSEA in the germline V gene. The CDR3 sequence: CSGAPPGGIPQYF. The CDR3 DNA follows: TGCAGCGGTGCCCCCCCGGGGGGGATCCCGCAGTACTTC.

V is TRBV5-1 and J is TRBJ2-7; 7 bases are a match to TRBD1. Per the germline V gene, CDR1 is SGHRS and CDR2 is YFSETQ. Unmatched junction bases numbered 15, after V lost 4 bases and J lost 11 bases. This CDR3 contains 14 residues. The DNA of the CDR3 is TGCGCCAGCAGCCGAGACTCAGGGGGTCTGGGGGAGTACTTC. Translating it yields CASSRDSGGLGEYF.

The chain combines TRBV4-2 with TRBJ2-2; 8 nucleotides agree with TRBD2. Germline-derived CDR1 and CDR2 are LGHNA and YNFKEQ. The J segment lost 3 bases and the V segment lost 0 bases, leaving 3 bases of the junction unmatched. The CDR3 consists of 16 residues. The CDR3 loop is CASSQELADYTGELFF. In DNA form, the CDR3 reads TGTGCCAGCAGCCAAGAACTAGCGGACTACACCGGGGAGCTGTTTTTT.

The chain recombines TRBV4-1 with TRBJ1-1; TRBD1 matches at 10 bases. Germline V gene data show CDR1 as MGHRA and CDR2 as YSYEKL. The CDR3 is made up of 15 amino acids. The trim removed 1 base at V and 2 bases at J, leaving 1 base unmatched. The CDR3 spells CASSQGTGGNTEAFF. Here the CDR3 DNA reads TGCGCCAGCAGCCAAGGGACAGGGGGAAACACTGAAGCTTTCTTT.

The chain joins TRBV7-2 to TRBJ1-6, with D possibly matching TRBD1 (6 bases). The CDR3 is made up of 15 amino acids. Germline CDR1 reads SGHTA; CDR2 reads FQGNSA. V lost 5 bases, J lost 10 bases, and 18 bases lay in between. CDR3 residues: CASSTSAQGTSPLHF. CDR3 in DNA: TGTGCCAGCAGCACTAGTGCACAGGGCACCTCACCCCTCCACTTT.

The chain couples TRBV4-1 to TRBJ2-2; TRBD2 matches 7 bases. The CDR3 sequence is 16 residues long. The J segment lost 1 base and the V segment lost 3 bases, leaving 5 bases of the junction unmatched. The V gene's germline CDR1 is MGHRA and CDR2 YSYEKL. CDR3 in amino acids: CASSQEAGMNTGELFF. CDR3 nucleotide sequence: TGCGCCAGCAGCCAGGAAGCGGGGATGAACACCGGGGAGCTGTTTTTT.

V is TRBV7-2 and J is TRBJ2-2, with D possibly TRBD2 on 5 matching bases. Germline values: CDR1 SGHTA, CDR2 FQGNSA. Between the trimmed V and J ends, which lost 7 bases and 5 bases, there was a span of 14 bases. The CDR3 is made up of 14 amino acids. This CDR3 reads CASTPRSGTGELFF. For the CDR3, the DNA is TGTGCCAGCACCCCCCGGTCGGGGACCGGGGAGCTGTTTTTT.

The V call is TRBV5-8, the J call TRBJ1-5; D remains unclear. The V and J ends lost 0 bases and 10 bases respectively, with 11 bases between them. This CDR3 is built from 13 residues. CDR1 SGHTS and CDR2 YDEGEE come from the germline V gene. CDR3 DNA: TGTGCCAGCAGCTTGGCCTATCATCGTCCCCAGCATTTT. This gives the protein CASSLAYHRPQHF.

The V call is TRBV6-5, the J call TRBJ1-6, with 9 nucleotides matching TRBD1. V shed 6 bases and J 9 bases; nucleotides not matched to a gene: 6. Germline lookup yields CDR1 MNHEY and CDR2 SVGAGI. The CDR3 runs 14 residues. CDR3 coding DNA: TGTGCCAGCAGAGCCGGGACAGGGACTTCACCCCTCCACTTT. It encodes CASRAGTGTSPLHF.

V gene TRBV2 combines with J gene TRBJ2-7, with D maybe TRBD1 (6 bases). Germline V gives CDR1 SNHLY, CDR2 FYNNEI. Trimming shortened V by 5 bases and J by 5 bases, and 16 bases separated the two germline ends. The length of the CDR3 is 14 residues. CDR3: CASSPYRVMNEQYF. The DNA for the CDR3 is TGTGCCAGCAGTCCCTACAGGGTTATGAACGAGCAGTACTTC.

This sequence joins TRBV11-2 and TRBJ2-1; D not resolved. The CDR3 totals 13 residues. CDR1 is SGHAT, CDR2 FQNNGV, per germline. V was trimmed by 4 bases and J by 8 bases, leaving 12 bases between them. CDR3: CASSSPTLHEQFF. CDR3 DNA sequence: TGTGCCAGCAGCTCCCCGACTCTCCATGAGCAGTTCTTC.

The CDR3, as DNA: TGTGCCAGCAGCCTGTCAGGGTTCTACGAGCAGTACTTC. This codes for CASSLSGFYEQYF. The rearrangement joins TRBV3-1 (or the pseudogene TRBV3-2) to TRBJ2-7; D might be TRBD1 (5 bases). Deletions cut 4 bases from V and 3 bases from J, with 10 bases between. Germline V lookup: CDR1 LGHDT, CDR2 YNNKEL (reference sequence). The CDR3 has 13 residues.

J is TRBJ2-2 and V is TRBV11-3; D gene uncertain. The germline CDR1 and CDR2 sequences are SGHNT and YENEEA. The CDR3 contains 13 residues. V dropped 2 bases and J dropped 6 bases, with 7 bases sitting between them. The CDR3 nucleotides are TGTGCCAGCAGCTTAACGGGTCCCGGGGAGCTGTTTTTT. It codes for CASSLTGPGELFF.